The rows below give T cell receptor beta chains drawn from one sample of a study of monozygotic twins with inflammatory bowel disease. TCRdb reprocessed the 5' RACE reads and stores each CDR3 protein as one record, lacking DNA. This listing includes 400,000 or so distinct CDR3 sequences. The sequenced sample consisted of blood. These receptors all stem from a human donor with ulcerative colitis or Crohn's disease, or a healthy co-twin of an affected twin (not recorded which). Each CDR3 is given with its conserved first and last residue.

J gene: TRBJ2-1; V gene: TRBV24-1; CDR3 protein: CAAGTNNEQFF
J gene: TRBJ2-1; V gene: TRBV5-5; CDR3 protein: CASSPLGTTRDNEQFF
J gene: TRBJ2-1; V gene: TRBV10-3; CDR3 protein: CAISESQGGSYNEQFF
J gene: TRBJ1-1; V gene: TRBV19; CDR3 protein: CASREGGIRLRNTEAFF
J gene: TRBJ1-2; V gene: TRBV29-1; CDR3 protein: CSVDPGGSRGYTF
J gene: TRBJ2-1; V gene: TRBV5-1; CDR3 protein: CASSLFSGGAQNEQFF
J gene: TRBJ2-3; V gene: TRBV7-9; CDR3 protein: CASSTAAGGPDTQYF
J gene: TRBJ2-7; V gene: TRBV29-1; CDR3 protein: CSVLRQGEQYF
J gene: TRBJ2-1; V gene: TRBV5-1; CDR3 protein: CASSLAPAEFSYNEQFF
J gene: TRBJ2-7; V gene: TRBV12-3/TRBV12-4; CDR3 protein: CASSRPDRRFVEQYF
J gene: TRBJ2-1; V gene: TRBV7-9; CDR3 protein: CASSLMTGSVTDEQFF
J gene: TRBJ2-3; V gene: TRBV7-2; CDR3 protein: CATTRRGGATDTQYF
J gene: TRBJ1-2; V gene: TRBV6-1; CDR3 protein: CASSQRGRVGYTF
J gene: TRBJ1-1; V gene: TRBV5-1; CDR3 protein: CASSLGQGKTEAFF
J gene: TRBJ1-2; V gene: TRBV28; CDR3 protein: CASNRGHALGGYTF
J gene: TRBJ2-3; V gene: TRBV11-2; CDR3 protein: CASRADLNTRRTDTQYF
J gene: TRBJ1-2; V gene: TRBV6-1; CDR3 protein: CASKIGQGAGYGYTF
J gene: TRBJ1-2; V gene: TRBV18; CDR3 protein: CASSPAAGNYGYTF
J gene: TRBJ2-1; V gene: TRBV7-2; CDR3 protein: CASSSGTRNEQFF
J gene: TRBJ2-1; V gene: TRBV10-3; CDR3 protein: CAISEPGRAGEQFF
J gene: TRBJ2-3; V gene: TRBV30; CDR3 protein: CAWKGAGTDTQYF
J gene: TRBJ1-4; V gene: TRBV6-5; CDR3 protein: CASSYSDRGLSNEKLFF
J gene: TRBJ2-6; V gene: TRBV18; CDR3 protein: CASSLEDRTSSGANVLTF
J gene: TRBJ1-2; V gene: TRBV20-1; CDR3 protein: CSARVQDKEGYTF
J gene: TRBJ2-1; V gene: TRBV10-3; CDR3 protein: CAISEWTSGRSNEQFF
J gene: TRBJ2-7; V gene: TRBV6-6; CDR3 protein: CASSYRHPVYEQYF
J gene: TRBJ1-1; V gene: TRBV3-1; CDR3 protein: CASSGATEAFF
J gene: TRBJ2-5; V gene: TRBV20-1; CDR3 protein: CSAIVAETQYF
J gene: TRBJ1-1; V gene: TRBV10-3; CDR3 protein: CAISTSSIDTEAFF
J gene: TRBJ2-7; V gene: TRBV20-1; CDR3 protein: CSARKSSYEQYF
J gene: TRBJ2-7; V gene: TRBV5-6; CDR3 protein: CASSLRGTGIFYEQYF
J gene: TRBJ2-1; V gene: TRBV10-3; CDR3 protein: CAISDGGRDNEQFF